These 16 T cell receptor beta chains came from one sample sequenced in a study of blood T cell dynamics during melanoma immunotherapy. The sample's time point: week 3, after first cycle of checkpoint inhibitor. Some clones are missing from TCRdb's copy, which holds only in-frame ones; the method was immunoSEQ multiplex PCR. The sample carries about 11,000 clones, roughly nine tenths recorded once. The sequencing used blood, collected from a patient treated with checkpoint blockade. All receptors derive from a human donor with melanoma.

V is TRBV15 and J is TRBJ2-7; D tentatively reads TRBD1 or TRBD2 (5 bases each). CDR3 length: 15 residues. CDR1 and CDR2 from the germline V gene are LNHNV and YYDKDF (reference sequence). The V end was cut by 5 bases, the J end by 6 bases, with 20 bases between. The CDR3 loop reads CATSHARDAYSEQYF. CDR3 nucleotides: TGTGCCACCAGCCATGCGAGGGACGCTTATTCCGAGCAGTACTTC.

The J gene is TRBJ1-4, the V gene TRBV5-1; perhaps TRBD1 as D (6 bases). Per germline, CDR1 SGHRS and CDR2 YFSETQ. The CDR3 is 14 amino acids. V was pared by 4 bases and J by 8 bases, with 15 bases between. The CDR3 is CASSPDRQGEKLFF. The CDR3 nucleotides read TGCGCCAGCAGCCCGGACCGCCAGGGGGAAAAACTGTTTTTT.

This clone was counted only a few times. The CDR3 region has the DNA TGTGCCAGCAGTTACTCGGGGGATAGCAATCAGCCCCAGCATTTT. The encoded protein is CASSYSGDSNQPQHF. The genes are TRBV6-5 and TRBJ1-5; perhaps TRBD1 as D (5 bases). Trimming left V 0 bases short and J 0 bases short, with 6 bases between. The CDR3 is made up of 15 amino acids. The germline V gene encodes CDR1 MNHEY and CDR2 SVGAGI.

The V and J genes are TRBV28 and TRBJ1-2; D remains ambiguous. Germline V gene lookup returns CDR1 MDHEN and CDR2 SYDVKM. The CDR3 is made up of 15 amino acids. V shed 5 bases and J shed 5 bases, with 18 bases lying between them. CDR3 in amino acids: CASSTEDEVNYGYTF. The CDR3 DNA follows: TGTGCCAGCAGTACGGAGGACGAGGTCAATTATGGCTACACCTTC.

The rearrangement uses TRBV28 and TRBJ2-5; a weak D match, TRBD1 (6 bases). V shed 6 bases and J shed 5 bases, with 22 bases lying between them. The V gene's germline CDR1 is MDHEN and CDR2 SYDVKM. The CDR3 has 16 amino acids. CDR3 amino acids: CASSPRLTGMRETQYF. CDR3 coding DNA: TGTGCCAGCAGCCCCCGCCTTACAGGGATGAGGGAGACCCAGTACTTC.

J is TRBJ1-2 and V is TRBV18; D is possibly TRBD1 (6 bases). The CDR3 contains 16 residues. V lost 3 bases, J lost 0 bases, and 14 bases lay in between. Germline V gene lookup returns CDR1 KGHSH and CDR2 LQKENI. Here the CDR3 DNA reads TGTGCCAGCTCACCGTCCGGGACACCCGCTAACTATGGCTACACCTTC. Its protein product is CASSPSGTPANYGYTF.

V usage is TRBV6-5 and J usage is TRBJ2-1, with D perhaps matching TRBD2 (6 bases). CDR3 length: 13 amino acids. Trimming removed 7 bases from V and 7 bases from J, with 14 bases in between. CDR1 and CDR2 from the germline V gene are MNHEY and SVGAGI. The CDR3 DNA is TGTGCCAGCACTAGGGCGGGGAGAAATGAGCAGTTCTTC. Translated, it gives CASTRAGRNEQFF.

CDR3 coding DNA: TGCGCCAGCAGCGGGACTAGCGGGAGGGCGATCGAGCAGTACTTC. Translation: CASSGTSGRAIEQYF. The V call is TRBV10-1, the J call TRBJ2-7; 16 bases align to TRBD2. The V and J ends lost 6 bases and 6 bases, in that order; junction bases with no gene match: 5. The CDR3 has 15 residues. The germline V gene encodes CDR1 WNHNN and CDR2 SYGVQD (reference sequence).

This chain connects TRBV18 to TRBJ2-7; TRBD1 agrees at 7 bases. V gave up 6 bases and J gave up 7 bases; unmatched junction bases: 12. CDR1 and CDR2 from the germline V gene are KGHSH and LQKENI. The CDR3 has 14 amino acids. The CDR3 DNA is TGTGCCAGCTCCCAAGGGACAGCCCTCCTGGAGCAGTACTTC. Its translation is CASSQGTALLEQYF.

In DNA, the CDR3 is TGTGCAAGTCTCCCCAGGGGGCTTTCCGGCTACACCTTC. It is translated as CASLPRGLSGYTF. The chain employs TRBV12-2 and TRBJ1-2; TRBD1, as called in the table, went unchecked against the DNA. TRBV12-2 is a pseudogene locus. This CDR3 spans 13 amino acids.

The chain uses TRBV9 and TRBJ2-3, with D uncertain. The CDR3 runs 12 residues. Looked up from germline, CDR1 is SGDLS and CDR2 is YYNGEE. Trimming removed 0 bases at V and 7 bases at J, with 6 bases between. In DNA, the CDR3 is TGTGCCAGCAGCGTAGGGGGTTATACGCAGTATTTT. Its protein is CASSVGGYTQYF.

The rearrangement joins TRBV15 to TRBJ1-2, with D perhaps TRBD1 (5 bases). The length of the CDR3 is 15 residues. Germline V gives CDR1 LNHNV, CDR2 YYDKDF (reference sequence). Between the trimmed V and J ends, which lost 4 bases and 4 bases, there was a span of 16 bases. The CDR3 sequence is CATSTRTGGSYGYTF. As DNA, the CDR3 is TGTGCCACCAGCACCCGGACCGGGGGATCCTATGGCTACACCTTC.

The chain combines TRBV6-6 with TRBJ2-2, with TRBD2 matching 9 bases. Germline CDR1 and CDR2: MNHNY and SVGAGI (reference sequence). The CDR3 sequence is 15 residues long. The V and J ends lost 6 bases and 3 bases, in that order; junction bases with no gene match: 5. The CDR3 spells CASSRTSAYTGELFF. CDR3 sequence (DNA): TGTGCCAGCAGCCGGACTAGCGCCTACACCGGGGAGCTGTTTTTT.

The chain carries TRBV7-8 and TRBJ2-7; possible D gene TRBD2, 6 bases. Trimming stripped 1 base from V and 0 bases from J, with 10 bases between. CDR3 length: 15 amino acids. Germline lookup yields CDR1 SGHVS and CDR2 FQNEAQ. Here the CDR3 DNA reads TGTGCCAGCAGCTTAGGGCGGGATACCTCCTACGAGCAGTACTTC. Protein product: CASSLGRDTSYEQYF.

The chain joins TRBV30 to TRBJ1-4; no definite D call. Germline CDR1 is GTSNPN and CDR2 is SVGIG (reference sequence). Trimming removed 2 bases at V and 4 bases at J, with 11 bases between. The CDR3 consists of 14 residues. CDR3 protein: CAWSFGQLNEKLFF. CDR3 bases: TGTGCCTGGAGTTTTGGGCAGCTTAATGAAAAACTGTTTTTT.

The chain employs TRBV19 and TRBJ2-3, with 10 bases matching TRBD2. V lost 1 base to trimming and J lost 7 bases; unmatched junction nucleotides: 5. Germline loops: CDR1 LNHDA, CDR2 SQIVND (reference sequence). The CDR3 runs to 15 residues. The CDR3 spells CASSIVSGRPHTQYF. CDR3 nucleotide sequence: TGTGCCAGTAGTATAGTTAGCGGGAGGCCCCATACGCAGTATTTT.